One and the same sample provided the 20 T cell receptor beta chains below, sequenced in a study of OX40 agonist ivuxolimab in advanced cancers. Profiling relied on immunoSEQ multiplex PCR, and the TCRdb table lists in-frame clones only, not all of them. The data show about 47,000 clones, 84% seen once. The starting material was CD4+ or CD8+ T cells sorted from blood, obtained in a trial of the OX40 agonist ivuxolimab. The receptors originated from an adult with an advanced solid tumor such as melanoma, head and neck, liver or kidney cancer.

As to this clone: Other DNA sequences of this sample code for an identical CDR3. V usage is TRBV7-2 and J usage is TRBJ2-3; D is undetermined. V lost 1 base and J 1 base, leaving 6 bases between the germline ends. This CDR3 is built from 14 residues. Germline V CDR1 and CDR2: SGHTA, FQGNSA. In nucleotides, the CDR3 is TGTGCCAGCAGCTTAGGGTGGGGCACAGATACGCAGTATTTT. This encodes CASSLGWGTDTQYF.

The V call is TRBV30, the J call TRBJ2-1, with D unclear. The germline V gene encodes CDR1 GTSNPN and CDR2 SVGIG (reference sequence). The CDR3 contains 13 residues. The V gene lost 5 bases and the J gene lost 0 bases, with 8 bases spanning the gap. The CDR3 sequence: CAWDKSSYNEQFF. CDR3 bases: TGTGCCTGGGACAAGAGCTCCTACAATGAGCAGTTCTTC.

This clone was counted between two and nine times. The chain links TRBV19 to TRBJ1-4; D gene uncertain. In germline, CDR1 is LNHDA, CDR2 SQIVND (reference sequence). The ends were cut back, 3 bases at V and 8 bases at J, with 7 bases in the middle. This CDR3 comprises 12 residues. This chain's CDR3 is CASSMNGEKLFF. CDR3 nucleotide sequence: TGTGCCAGTAGTATGAACGGAGAAAAACTGTTTTTT.

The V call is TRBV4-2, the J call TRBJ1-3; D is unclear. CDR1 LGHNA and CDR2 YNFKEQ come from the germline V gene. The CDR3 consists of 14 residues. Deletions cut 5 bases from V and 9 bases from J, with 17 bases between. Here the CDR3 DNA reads TGTGCCAGCAGCTTCGGGATACCCAGACCCACCATATATTTT. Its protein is CASSFGIPRPTIYF.

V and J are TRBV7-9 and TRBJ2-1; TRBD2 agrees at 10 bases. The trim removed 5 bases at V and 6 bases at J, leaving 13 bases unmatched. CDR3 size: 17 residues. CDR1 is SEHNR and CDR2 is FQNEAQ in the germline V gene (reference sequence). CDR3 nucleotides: TGTGCCAGCAGCCGGACACCCGGACTAGCGGAAGGCAATGAGCAGTTCTTC. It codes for CASSRTPGLAEGNEQFF.

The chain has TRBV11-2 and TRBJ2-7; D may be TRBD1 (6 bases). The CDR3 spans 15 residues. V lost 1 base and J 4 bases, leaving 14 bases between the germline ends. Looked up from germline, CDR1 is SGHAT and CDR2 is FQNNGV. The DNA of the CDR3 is TGTGCCAGCAGCTTAGTCCCACAGGGCAGTTACGAGCAGTACTTC. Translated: CASSLVPQGSYEQYF.

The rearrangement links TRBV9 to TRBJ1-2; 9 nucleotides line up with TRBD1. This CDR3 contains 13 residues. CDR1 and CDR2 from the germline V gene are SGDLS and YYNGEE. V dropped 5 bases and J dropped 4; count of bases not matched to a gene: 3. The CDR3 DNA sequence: TGTGCCAGCAGAGGACAGGGGATCTATGGCTACACCTTC. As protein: CASRGQGIYGYTF.

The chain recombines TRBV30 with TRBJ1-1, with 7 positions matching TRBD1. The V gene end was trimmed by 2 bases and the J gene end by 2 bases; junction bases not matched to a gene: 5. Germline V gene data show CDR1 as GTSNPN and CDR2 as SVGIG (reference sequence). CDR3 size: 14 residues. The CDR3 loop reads CAWSRTGRNTEAFF. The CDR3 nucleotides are TGTGCCTGGAGTCGGACAGGAAGAAACACTGAAGCTTTCTTT.

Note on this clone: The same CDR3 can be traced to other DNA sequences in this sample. The CDR3 coding sequence is TGTGCCAGCAGCACCCCGTATGGCTACACCTTC. Translated: CASSTPYGYTF. The genes are TRBV28 and TRBJ1-2; D remains ambiguous. Germline loops: CDR1 MDHEN, CDR2 SYDVKM. The CDR3 loop spans 11 amino acids. Deletions cut 6 bases from V and 5 bases from J, with 7 bases between.

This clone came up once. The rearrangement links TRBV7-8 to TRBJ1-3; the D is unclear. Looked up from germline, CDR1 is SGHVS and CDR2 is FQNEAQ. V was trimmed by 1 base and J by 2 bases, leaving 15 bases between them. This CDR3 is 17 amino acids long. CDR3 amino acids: CASSLDFEGSTGNTIYF. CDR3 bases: TGTGCCAGCAGCTTAGACTTCGAGGGATCTACTGGAAACACCATATATTTT.

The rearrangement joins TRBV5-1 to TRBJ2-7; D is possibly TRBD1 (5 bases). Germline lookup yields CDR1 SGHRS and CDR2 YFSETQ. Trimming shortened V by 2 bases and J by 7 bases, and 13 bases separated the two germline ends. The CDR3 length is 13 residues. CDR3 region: CASSFQGPREQYF. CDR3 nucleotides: TGCGCCAGCAGCTTCCAGGGCCCCCGGGAGCAGTACTTC.

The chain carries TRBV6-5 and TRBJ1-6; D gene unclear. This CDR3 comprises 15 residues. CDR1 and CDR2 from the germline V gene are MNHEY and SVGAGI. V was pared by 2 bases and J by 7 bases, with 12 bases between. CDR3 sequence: CASSYEPGGNSPLHF. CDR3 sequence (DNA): TGTGCCAGCAGTTACGAGCCGGGAGGGAATTCACCCCTCCACTTT.

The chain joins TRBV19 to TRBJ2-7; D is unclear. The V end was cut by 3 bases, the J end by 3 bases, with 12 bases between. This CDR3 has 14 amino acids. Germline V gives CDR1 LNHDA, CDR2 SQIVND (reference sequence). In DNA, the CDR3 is TGTGCCAGTAGTATTTCACATTCTGACTACGAGCAGTACTTC. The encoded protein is CASSISHSDYEQYF.

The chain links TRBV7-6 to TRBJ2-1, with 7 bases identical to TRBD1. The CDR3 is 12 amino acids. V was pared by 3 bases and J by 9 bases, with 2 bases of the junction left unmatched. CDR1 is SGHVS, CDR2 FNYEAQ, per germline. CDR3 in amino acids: CASSLAGGEQFF. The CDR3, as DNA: TGTGCCAGCAGCTTGGCAGGGGGTGAGCAGTTCTTC.

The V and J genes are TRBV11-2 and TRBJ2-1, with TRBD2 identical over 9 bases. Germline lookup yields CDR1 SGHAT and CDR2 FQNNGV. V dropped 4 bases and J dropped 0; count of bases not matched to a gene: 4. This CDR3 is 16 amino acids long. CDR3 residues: CASSYLSGGSYNEQFF. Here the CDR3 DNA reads TGTGCCAGCAGCTACCTTAGCGGGGGCTCCTACAATGAGCAGTTCTTC.

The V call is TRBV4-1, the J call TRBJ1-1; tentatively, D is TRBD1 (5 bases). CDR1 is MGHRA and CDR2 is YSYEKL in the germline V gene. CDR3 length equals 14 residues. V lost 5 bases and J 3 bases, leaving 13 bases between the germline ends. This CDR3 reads CASSYDRHYTEAFF. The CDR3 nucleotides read TGCGCCAGCAGCTACGACAGACACTACACTGAAGCTTTCTTT.

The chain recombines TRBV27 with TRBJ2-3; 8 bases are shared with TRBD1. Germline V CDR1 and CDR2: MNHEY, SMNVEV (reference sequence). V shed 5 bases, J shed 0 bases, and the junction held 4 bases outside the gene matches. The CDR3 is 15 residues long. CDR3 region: CASSKQGVSTDTQYF. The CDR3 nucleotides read TGTGCCAGCAGTAAACAGGGGGTGAGCACAGATACGCAGTATTTT.

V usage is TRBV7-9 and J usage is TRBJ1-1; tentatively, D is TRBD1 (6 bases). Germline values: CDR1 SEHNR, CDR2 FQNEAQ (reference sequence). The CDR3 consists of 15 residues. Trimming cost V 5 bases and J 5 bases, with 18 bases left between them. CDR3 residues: CASSKDSPQGTEAFF. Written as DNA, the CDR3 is TGTGCCAGCAGCAAGGACAGTCCGCAGGGAACTGAAGCTTTCTTT.

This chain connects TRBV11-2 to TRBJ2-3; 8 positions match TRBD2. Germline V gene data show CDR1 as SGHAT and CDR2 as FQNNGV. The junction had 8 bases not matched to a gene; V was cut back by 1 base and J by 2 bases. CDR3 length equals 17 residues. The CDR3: CASSLGASGQVTDTQYF. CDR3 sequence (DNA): TGTGCCAGCAGCTTAGGGGCTAGCGGGCAAGTCACAGATACGCAGTATTTT.

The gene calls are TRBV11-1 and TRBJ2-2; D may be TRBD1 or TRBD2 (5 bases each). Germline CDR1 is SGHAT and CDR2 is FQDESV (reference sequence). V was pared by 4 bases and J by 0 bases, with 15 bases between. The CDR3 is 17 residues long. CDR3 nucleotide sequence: TGTGCCAGCAGCTGGCGTAGGGGAGATTCGAACACCGGGGAGCTGTTTTTT. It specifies CASSWRRGDSNTGELFF.